This TCR beta chain was identified in a study of blood T cell repertoires in COVID-19. The overall study: There were acute and convalescent COVID-19 samples, and they came from the United States, Italy and Spain. Sample material is recorded as cDNA or gDNA derived from T cells, B-cell-depleted T cells, or PBMCs.

The CDR3 sequence is 15 residues long. The J segment lost 10 bases and the V segment lost 5 bases, leaving 9 bases of the junction unmatched. Per germline, CDR1 MNHEY and CDR2 SMNVEV (reference sequence). Authors' analysis steps: Estimates of nucleated cell counts were drawn from the amplification of reference gene primers. Assay used: immunoSEQ multiplex PCR; TCRdb lists only in-frame clones, some missing. That table gives V, J and clone size, and the DNA gave D and trimming. Altogether around 140,000 clones are present, about 87% being singletons, with the ten largest covering about 5.7%. What was sequenced was peripheral blood. The clonotype was recovered from a man aged 80 or over with acute or convalescent COVID-19. The chain is built from TRBV27 and TRBJ2-1, with TRBD2 identical over 12 bases. CDR3 bases: TGTGCCAGCAGTCGATGGACTAGCGGGAAGTCGGAGCAGTTCTTC. It encodes CASSRWTSGKSEQFF.